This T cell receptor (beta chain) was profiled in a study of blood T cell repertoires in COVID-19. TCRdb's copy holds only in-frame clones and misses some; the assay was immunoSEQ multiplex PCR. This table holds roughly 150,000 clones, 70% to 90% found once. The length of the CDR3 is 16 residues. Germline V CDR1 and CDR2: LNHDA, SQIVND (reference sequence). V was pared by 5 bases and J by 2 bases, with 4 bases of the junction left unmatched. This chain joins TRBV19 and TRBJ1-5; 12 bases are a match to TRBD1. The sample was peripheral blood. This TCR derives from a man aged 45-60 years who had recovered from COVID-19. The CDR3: CASSVGTGGGNQPQHF. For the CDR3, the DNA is TGTGCCAGTAGTGTCGGGACAGGGGGCGGCAATCAGCCCCAGCATTTT.